The source of this T cell receptor beta chain is a study of blood T cell repertoires in COVID-19. The table lists this clone with a count of one. Source study methods: Estimated nucleated cell counts came from reference gene primer amplification. Using immunoSEQ multiplex PCR, the repertoire was profiled, and TCRdb retains in-frame clones only, with some absent. V and J calls plus clone size are reproduced from that table; the DNA served to infer D and trimming. The sample yields approximately 150,000 clones, 82% seen once. The length of the CDR3 is 16 residues. V lost 2 bases to trimming and J lost 5 bases; unmatched junction nucleotides: 5. CDR1 and CDR2 from the germline V gene are SGDLS and YYNGEE. This study enrolled people aged 18 to 89 from about two dozen US geographic areas.

J is TRBJ2-1 and V is TRBV9; 12 nucleotides line up with TRBD1. The clonotype originates from a man in his sixties who had recovered from COVID-19. Sequenced sample: PBMCs or T cells enriched from blood (not recorded which). DNA for the CDR3: TGTGCCAGCAGCGTCTCGGGACAGGGGGCGGACAATGAGCAGTTCTTC. The encoded protein is CASSVSGQGADNEQFF.